What follows describes a single T cell receptor (beta chain). Its antigen is still unknown. What CD8 memory combined were CD45RO+ cells and CCR7-negative CD45RA+ TemRA cells. V gave up 3 bases and J gave up 0 bases, with 13 bases separating them. There are 17 residues in the CDR3. Germline loops: CDR1 SGDLS, CDR2 YYNGEE. Approximately 220 ng DNA, approximately 30,000 T cell genomes, went into each sorted-subset replicate PCR. Clones were sequenced by immunoSEQ multiplex PCR, and TCRdb holds only the in-frame ones, with some missing. This table has about 690,000 clones, about nine tenths appearing once. This specimen belongs to a study of shared clonotypes between healthy human individuals. As for the study in general: Participating donors consisted of a couple of women and a few men aged 18 to 49.

Study outcomes and limitations: Shared clonotypes across all four donors exceeded non-shared ones in generation probability.

Sequencing input: memory CD8+ T cells from PBMCs. Subset: CD45RO+ cells pooled with CCR7-negative TemRA cells. The gene calls are TRBV9 and TRBJ2-6, with unresolved D. The sequence was obtained from a man younger than 30 in good health. Some clones in this sample may be carry-over from other donors' samples. The CDR3 loop is CASSDNGRPSGANVLTF. The DNA of the CDR3 is TGTGCCAGCAGCGATAACGGACGGCCCTCTGGGGCCAACGTCCTGACTTTC.